Given below is one T cell receptor (beta chain) in context. No antigen is known for it. CDR1 is MNHNS, CDR2 SASEGT, per germline. Trimming removed 6 bases from V and 5 bases from J; junction bases left unmatched: 7. The CDR3 loop spans 14 amino acids. Time point in this sample: newly diagnosed GD, antithyroid drugs for less than 3 months. Scientists built the TCR library using RNA that was extracted from PBMCs. Graves' disease diagnoses followed American Thyroid Association guidelines. Arm-PCR of CDR3 regions and iRepertoire HTBI primers were the basis on which TCR beta libraries were built. TCRdb reprocessed the multiplex PCR reads via MiXCR and lists one record per CDR3 protein. The sample has hundreds of thousands of distinct CDR3 sequences, about 16% seen once. This sample was taken from a study of regulatory T cells in long-lasting Graves disease. Study-wide points: Favoring TRBV28, TRBJ1-2 and TRBJ2-5 was a feature seen in persistent disease. The TCR repertoire of persistent Graves' patients was less diverse than that of newly diagnosed ones.

These data also featured in a second study, about T cells in Graves' hyperthyroidism and ophthalmopathy. That source reports: No progression to ophthalmopathy during 18 months of follow-up defined stable disease.

Sequenced material: peripheral blood mononuclear cells (PBMCs), taken at new diagnosis, from a patient treated with antithyroid drugs. The chain employs TRBV6-1 and TRBJ1-5; TRBD1 aligns across 7 bases. The TCR comes from a woman aged 30 to 39 with Graves disease. The CDR3 sequence is CASRPTGPYQPQHF. Written as DNA, the CDR3 is TGTGCCAGCAGACCGACAGGGCCATATCAGCCCCAGCATTTT.